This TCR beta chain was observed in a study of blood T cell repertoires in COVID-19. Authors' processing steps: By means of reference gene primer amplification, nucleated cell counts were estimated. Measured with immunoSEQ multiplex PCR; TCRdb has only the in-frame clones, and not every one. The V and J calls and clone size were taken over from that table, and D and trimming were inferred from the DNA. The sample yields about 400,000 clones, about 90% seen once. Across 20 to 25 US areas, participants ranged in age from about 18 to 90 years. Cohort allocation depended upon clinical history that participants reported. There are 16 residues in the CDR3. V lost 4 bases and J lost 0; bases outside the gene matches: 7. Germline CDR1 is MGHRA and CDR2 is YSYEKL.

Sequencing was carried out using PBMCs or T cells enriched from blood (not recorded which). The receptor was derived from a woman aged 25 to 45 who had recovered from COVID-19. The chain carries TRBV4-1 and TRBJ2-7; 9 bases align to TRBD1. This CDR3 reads CASSPGRDRASYEQYF. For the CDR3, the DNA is TGCGCCAGCAGCCCAGGGCGGGACAGGGCCTCCTACGAGCAGTACTTC.